A single sample gave rise to the 14 T cell receptor beta chains below, sequenced in a study of T-cell memory formation after mild COVID-19. TCRdb re-derived calls from the 5' RACE reads in MiXCR, one entry per CDR3 protein. The repertoire holds fewer than 550,000 distinct CDR3 sequences, with 20% as singletons. Sequencing was performed on PBMCs or a T cell subset sorted from them (not recorded which). These receptors all come from an adult woman who had mild COVID-19 (a few samples of this study predate the infection). Cell type and time point are not known.

The V call is TRBV7-9, the J call TRBJ1-1; TRBD1 might be the D (6 bases). Germline CDR1 reads SEHNR; CDR2 reads FQNEAQ (reference sequence). Trimming left V 0 bases short and J 6 bases short, with 8 bases between. The CDR3 has 13 amino acids. The CDR3 protein is CASSLAPGAEAFF. CDR3 nucleotide sequence: TGTGCCAGCAGCTTAGCACCAGGGGCTGAAGCTTTCTTT. Combining the CDR3 with reference TRBV7-9 and TRBJ1-1 gives the whole variable domain DTGVSQNPRHKITKRGQNVTFRCDPISEHNRLYWYRQTLGQGPEFLTYFQNEAQLEKSRLLSDRFSAERPKGSFSTLEIQRTEQGDSAMYLCASSLAPGAEAFFGQGTRLTVV.

The J gene is TRBJ2-1, the V gene TRBV7-2; 9 positions agree with TRBD2. CDR3 length: 16 residues. V trimming: 0 bases; J trimming: 6 bases; junction bases outside the gene matches: 6. The germline CDR1 and CDR2 sequences are SGHTA and FQGNSA. The CDR3, as DNA: TGTGCCAGCAGCTTAGCTTCTCTAGCGGGGTTCAATGAGCAGTTCTTC. This gives the protein CASSLASLAGFNEQFF.

In this sample, this clonotype turned up a few times. The chain recombines TRBV14 with TRBJ1-1; D remains ambiguous. The V and J ends lost 1 base and 4 bases respectively, with 7 bases between them. This CDR3 has 13 residues. Germline V CDR1 and CDR2: SGHDN, FVKESK. Here the CDR3 DNA reads TGTGCCAGCAGCCAAGTCCAAACCACTGAAGCTTTCTTT. Translated: CASSQVQTTEAFF.

J is TRBJ1-5 and V is TRBV20-1, with D unresolved. The CDR3 covers 12 residues. Germline CDR1 reads DFQATT; CDR2 reads SNEGSKA (reference sequence). V lost 0 bases to trimming and J lost 9 bases, with 9 bases between them. The DNA of the CDR3 is TGCAGTGCTAGAGAGGGCCAGCGGCCCCAGCATTTT. Translating it yields CSAREGQRPQHF.

This clonotype was seen a single time. CDR3 coding DNA: TGTGCCAGCAGCAATAGCGGTACTAGCACAGATACGCAGTATTTT. Amino acids: CASSNSGTSTDTQYF. The genes are TRBV11-2 and TRBJ2-3; D is perhaps TRBD2 (6 bases). V gave up 5 bases and J gave up 0 bases, with 12 bases separating them. Germline assignment: CDR1 SGHAT and CDR2 FQNNGV. This CDR3 comprises 15 residues.

This clonotype was picked up a small number of times. This rearrangement joins TRBV6-2 or TRBV6-3 to TRBJ2-1; 7 bases agree with TRBD2. Unmatched junction bases numbered 8, after V lost 7 bases and J lost 2 bases. Germline CDR1 reads MNHEY; CDR2 reads SVGEGT. CDR3 length equals 15 residues. The CDR3 nucleotides read TGTGCCAGCAATTCCGCTAGCGGACCCTACAATGAGCAGTTCTTC. It codes for CASNSASGPYNEQFF.

This clonotype was seen only a few times. The chain combines TRBV12-3 or TRBV12-4 with TRBJ2-3; the match to TRBD2 covers 15 bases. The CDR3 is 17 amino acids. J gave up 2 bases and V 6 bases, and 6 bases lay outside the gene matches. This CDR3 reads CASRTGLAGGYTDTQYF. The CDR3 DNA is TGTGCCAGCAGGACGGGACTAGCGGGAGGATACACAGATACGCAGTATTTT.

V gene TRBV19 combines with J gene TRBJ1-2; 8 nucleotides match TRBD1. Germline values: CDR1 LNHDA, CDR2 SQIVND (reference sequence). The CDR3 has 12 amino acids. Trimming cost V 11 bases and J 3 bases; bases outside gene matches: 5. CDR3 residues: CASRQGYYGYTF. Here the CDR3 DNA reads TGTGCCTCAAGACAGGGGTACTATGGCTACACCTTC.

The chain links TRBV30 to TRBJ2-2; D gene ambiguous. The V gene lost 2 bases and the J gene lost 5 bases, with 12 bases spanning the gap. CDR1 and CDR2 (germline): GTSNPN, SVGIG (reference sequence). This CDR3 is 14 amino acids long. The DNA of the CDR3 is TGTGCCTGGAGTACTTCAACATTGACCGGGGAGCTGTTTTTT. This translates into CAWSTSTLTGELFF.

This clonotype occurred a few times. This chain links TRBV7-2 with TRBJ2-7, with TRBD2 as a possible D gene (5 bases). This CDR3 comprises 14 residues. CDR1 is SGHTA, CDR2 FQGNSA, per germline. Trimming cost V 2 bases and J 10 bases, with 18 bases left between them. CDR3 sequence (DNA): TGTGCCAGCAGCTTATCGTTAGCGCTTGGGGAACAGTACTTC. It specifies CASSLSLALGEQYF. Supplemented by reference TRBV7-2 and TRBJ2-7, the full variable domain reads GAGVSQSPSNKVTEKGKDVELRCDPISGHTALYWYRQSLGQGLEFLIYFQGNSAPDKSGLPSDRFSAERTGGSVSTLTIQRTQQEDSAVYLCASSLSLALGEQYFGPGTRLTVT.

This chain joins TRBV6-5 and TRBJ2-1; 10 positions match TRBD1. Trimming cost V 6 bases and J 4 bases; bases outside gene matches: 6. The V gene's germline CDR1 is MNHEY and CDR2 SVGAGI. The CDR3 contains 15 residues. The CDR3 DNA reads TGTGCCAGCAGGAGCGACAGGGGGCCTTACAATGAGCAGTTCTTC. As protein: CASRSDRGPYNEQFF.

This clonotype was counted between two and nine times. The CDR3 DNA reads as TGTGCCAGCAGCCAAGAGAGACTAGCGGGGTCCGGGTTCGAGCAGTACTTC. This encodes CASSQERLAGSGFEQYF. The rearrangement uses TRBV4-2 and TRBJ2-7; TRBD2 aligns across 11 bases. V gave up 0 bases and J gave up 6 bases; unmatched junction bases: 10. The CDR3 spans 17 residues. The germline gives CDR1 LGHNA, CDR2 YNFKEQ.

The V and J genes are TRBV11-2 and TRBJ2-7; D remains unclear. The germline gives CDR1 SGHAT, CDR2 FQNNGV. This CDR3 is built from 15 residues. Trimming shortened V by 1 base and J by 0 bases, and 10 bases separated the two germline ends. CDR3 nucleotide sequence: TGTGCCAGCAGCTTAGTACTCCTAAGCTCCTACGAGCAGTACTTC. Its translation: CASSLVLLSSYEQYF.

This clonotype was seen more than once but under ten times. This chain connects TRBV12-3 or TRBV12-4 to TRBJ1-4; TRBD1 is a possible D gene (6 bases). The length of the CDR3 is 14 residues. The germline V and J ends were trimmed by 1 base and 6 bases, with 9 bases remaining between them. In DNA form, the CDR3 reads TGTGCCAGCAGTTTAGTGGGGGCCGATGAAAAACTGTTTTTT. Its protein product is CASSLVGADEKLFF.